One sample yielded the 27 T cell receptor beta chains listed below, sequenced in a study of regulatory T cells in long-lasting Graves disease. Time point described: persistent/refractory GD, antithyroid drugs over 5 years with positive TRAb. There was RNA extracted from PBMCs, and the TCR library was made from it. CDR3-region Arm-PCR and iRepertoire HTBI primers produced the TCR beta libraries. TCRdb used MiXCR to reprocess the multiplex PCR reads, holding one entry per CDR3 protein. Of more than 650,000 distinct CDR3 sequences listed, 25% to 30% are singletons. The specimen was peripheral blood mononuclear cells (PBMCs), collected when the disease was refractory, from a patient treated with antithyroid drugs. These receptors originate from a female donor with Graves disease.

In nucleotides, the CDR3 is TGTGCCAGCAACCCTGAGGGACAGGGGGGGAACACTGAAGCTTTCTTT. Translated, it gives CASNPEGQGGNTEAFF. The rearrangement joins TRBV11-1 to TRBJ1-1; TRBD1 matches 11 bases. The length of the CDR3 is 16 residues. V dropped 7 bases and J dropped 1; count of bases not matched to a gene: 8. Per germline, CDR1 SGHAT and CDR2 FQDESV (reference sequence).

The V and J genes are TRBV12-3 or TRBV12-4 and TRBJ2-2, with D possibly matching TRBD2 (5 bases). This CDR3 contains 14 residues. V was shortened by 6 bases and J by 5 bases, with 13 bases between the two germline ends. CDR3 bases: TGTGCCAGCAGGCCCTGGACTTCTACCGGGGAGCTGTTTTTT. Translating it yields CASRPWTSTGELFF.

This chain connects TRBV28 to TRBJ1-1; D is unclear. Per the germline V gene, CDR1 is MDHEN and CDR2 is SYDVKM. This CDR3 spans 15 amino acids. V dropped 6 bases and J dropped 5 bases, with 19 bases sitting between them. CDR3 sequence: CASSPPGPGETEAFF. Here the CDR3 DNA reads TGTGCCAGCAGCCCCCCGGGCCCCGGTGAAACTGAAGCTTTCTTT.

V is TRBV6-1 and J is TRBJ2-5; possible D gene TRBD2, 6 bases. The CDR3 spans 14 residues. Trimming took 9 bases from V and 5 from J, leaving 19 bases between them. From germline, CDR1 is MNHNS and CDR2 SASEGT. This CDR3 is CARLAPTPTETQYF. CDR3 nucleotide sequence: TGTGCCAGACTAGCTCCAACCCCCACGGAGACCCAGTACTTC.

This clonotype was seen only a few times. Its ends do not fully match the called genes, so a read error is possible. This chain joins TRBV6-1 and TRBJ1-2; D gene ambiguous. The length of the CDR3 is 10 residues. Germline values: CDR1 MNHNS, CDR2 SASEGT. This CDR3 reads CASSEAVYDF. Written as DNA, the CDR3 is TGTGCCAGCAGTGAGGCCGTATATGACTTC.

This chain uses TRBV20-1 with TRBJ2-7; 14 nucleotides agree with TRBD2. V lost 3 bases, J lost 6 bases, and 7 bases stayed unmatched. The CDR3 has 15 residues. CDR1 and CDR2 (germline): DFQATT, SNEGSKA (reference sequence). The CDR3: CSASGTSGRWGEQYF. Here the CDR3 DNA reads TGCAGTGCTAGTGGGACTAGCGGGAGATGGGGCGAGCAGTACTTC.

The chain carries TRBV29-1 and TRBJ1-1, with D perhaps matching TRBD1 (6 bases). V lost 3 bases, J lost 1 base, and 9 bases lay in between. CDR3 length: 13 amino acids. Germline V gene data show CDR1 as SQVTM and CDR2 as ANQGSEA. The CDR3 coding sequence is TGCAGCGTTGACCCGGACAGGAACACTGAAGCTTTCTTT. Its protein is CSVDPDRNTEAFF.

The sample holds a few counts of this clonotype. The V call is TRBV28, the J call TRBJ1-5, with 10 positions matching TRBD1. Germline values: CDR1 MDHEN, CDR2 SYDVKM. V was clipped by 5 bases and J by 0 bases; unmatched bases: 13. The CDR3 has 19 residues. CDR3 sequence: CASSRTGGLYFYSNQPQHF. In nucleotides, the CDR3 is TGTGCCAGCAGTCGGACAGGGGGATTATATTTCTATAGCAATCAGCCCCAGCATTTT.

Only a few counts were recorded for this clonotype. Mismatch with germline at one junction end may stem from a read error. The V call is TRBV7-9, the J call TRBJ1-4; no clear D gene. CDR3 length: 13 residues. Germline V gives CDR1 SEHNR, CDR2 FQNEAQ (reference sequence). The CDR3 here is CASTTAPPEKLFF. CDR3 coding DNA: TGTGCCAGCACCACCGCCCCCCCCGAAAAATTGTTTTTT.

This clonotype occurred a few times. The CDR3 spells CSAITESMNTEAFF. The CDR3 DNA follows: TGCAGTGCTATAACAGAGTCTATGAACACTGAAGCTTTCTTT. V and J are TRBV20-1 and TRBJ1-1; D not certain. Trimming left V 4 bases short and J 0 bases short, with 12 bases between. This CDR3 comprises 14 residues. In germline, CDR1 is DFQATT, CDR2 SNEGSKA (reference sequence).

In its sample, this clonotype was seen a few times. This sequence joins TRBV6-1 and TRBJ2-7; 7 bases align to TRBD2. CDR1 and CDR2 from the germline V gene are MNHNS and SASEGT. The CDR3 has 13 amino acids. Germline trimming cut 7 bases from V and 2 bases from J; bases unmatched to any gene: 5. The CDR3 nucleotides read TGTGCCAGCACCCAGCGGGGTACCTACGAGCAGTACTTC. It yields the protein CASTQRGTYEQYF.

This clonotype was picked up many times. This chain connects TRBV6-1 to TRBJ1-1; D gene ambiguous. The CDR3 is 15 amino acids. V was shortened by 3 bases and J by 6 bases, with 17 bases between the two germline ends. Germline CDR1 reads MNHNS; CDR2 reads SASEGT. The CDR3 loop is CASSDLSQIGPEAFF. In DNA, the CDR3 is TGTGCCAGCAGTGACCTATCACAGATCGGCCCTGAAGCTTTCTTT.

This clonotype occurred many times. V gene TRBV28 combines with J gene TRBJ2-5; D not resolved. Germline V CDR1 and CDR2: MDHEN, SYDVKM. There are 13 residues in the CDR3. Trimming stripped 6 bases from V and 3 bases from J, with 11 bases between. CDR3 sequence: CASRWVVEETQYF. CDR3 nucleotide sequence: TGTGCCAGCAGATGGGTGGTGGAAGAGACCCAGTACTTC.

This clonotype was seen only a few times. This chain connects TRBV28 to TRBJ2-5; tentatively, D is TRBD2 (6 bases). This CDR3 spans 14 amino acids. Germline CDR1 MDHEN, CDR2 SYDVKM. The germline V and J ends were trimmed by 4 bases and 3 bases, with 12 bases remaining between them. The CDR3 region has the DNA TGTGCCAGCAGTTCCGGAGGGGCCGAAGAGACCCAGTACTTC. It yields the protein CASSSGGAEETQYF.

The chain has TRBV25-1 and TRBJ1-1; 8 positions agree with TRBD1. V lost 3 bases, J lost 3 bases, and 6 bases stayed unmatched. CDR1 MGHDK and CDR2 SYGVNS come from the germline V gene. The CDR3 runs to 15 residues. CDR3 in amino acids: CASSDPGGGYTEAFF. DNA of the CDR3: TGTGCCAGCAGTGATCCAGGGGGCGGGTACACTGAAGCTTTCTTT.

This clonotype was detected ten times or more. The junction shows a germline mismatch at one end, possibly a read error. The CDR3 region is CASSPGDRNYGYTF. Written as DNA, the CDR3 is TGTGCCAGCAGTCCCGGGGACAGAAACTATGGCTACACCTTC. The rearrangement uses TRBV5-1 and TRBJ1-2; 7 bases agree with TRBD1. Germline CDR1 reads SGHRS; CDR2 reads YFSETQ. CDR3 length equals 14 residues.

This chain uses TRBV29-1 with TRBJ1-1; D might be TRBD1 (5 bases). Trimming took off 7 bases at V and 0 bases at J, with 9 bases between the two ends. The V gene's germline CDR1 is SQVTM and CDR2 ANQGSEA. The CDR3 totals 12 residues. CDR3 bases: TGCAGCGCCCAGGGTTTGAACACTGAAGCTTTCTTT. Translation gives CSAQGLNTEAFF.

As for this clonotype: A much larger clone lies a single base off, so this may be a read error. V usage is TRBV10-3 and J usage is TRBJ2-2, with a possible D match to TRBD2 (6 bases). This CDR3 spans 16 amino acids. The V gene's germline CDR1 is ENHRY and CDR2 SYGVKD. CDR3 protein: CAISEVGGTNIGELFF. The CDR3 nucleotides read TGTGCCATCAGTGAGGTCGGCGGGACGAACATCGGGGAGCTGTTTTTT.

The J gene is TRBJ2-7, the V gene TRBV28; the match to TRBD2 covers 10 bases. The CDR3 is made up of 17 amino acids. Trimming cost V 9 bases and J 7 bases; bases outside gene matches: 21. Germline V gives CDR1 MDHEN, CDR2 SYDVKM. CDR3: CARPGEPLAGEPTEQYF. CDR3 DNA: TGTGCCAGGCCAGGTGAGCCCCTAGCGGGAGAGCCTACGGAGCAGTACTTC.

In its sample, this clonotype was seen a few times. V and J are TRBV9 and TRBJ1-6; D is undetermined. Germline loops: CDR1 SGDLS, CDR2 YYNGEE. The CDR3 contains 13 residues. The V and J ends lost 0 bases and 11 bases respectively, with 9 bases between them. CDR3 nucleotide sequence: TGTGCCAGCAGCGTAGACCTCAGCCCACCCCTCCACTTT. It specifies CASSVDLSPPLHF.

This clonotype has a handful of counts. This chain links TRBV29-1 with TRBJ1-1; D not certain. V lost 4 bases, J lost 8 bases, and 14 bases lay in between. CDR3 size: 12 residues. The germline CDR1 and CDR2 sequences are SQVTM and ANQGSEA. The DNA of the CDR3 is TGCAGCGTTGCTCCAACCCCAAGGGAAGCTTTCTTT. Translation: CSVAPTPREAFF.

In this sample, this clonotype turned up a few times. The chain joins TRBV12-3 or TRBV12-4 to TRBJ1-3; 7 bases are shared with TRBD1. The CDR3 extends over 15 amino acids. J gave up 5 bases and V 4 bases, and 8 bases lay outside the gene matches. The CDR3 spells CASSSNRGARNTIYF. The CDR3 region has the DNA TGTGCCAGCAGTTCGAACAGGGGCGCTCGAAACACCATATATTTT.

This clonotype was seen at least ten times. The rearrangement links TRBV24-1 to TRBJ1-2; 9 nucleotides agree with TRBD1. Germline V lookup: CDR1 KGHDR, CDR2 SFDVKD. This CDR3 has 15 residues. V dropped 10 bases and J dropped 4; count of bases not matched to a gene: 12. CDR3: CATTRPGQGPYGYTF. CDR3 DNA: TGTGCCACGACCCGGCCGGGACAGGGTCCCTATGGCTACACCTTC.

This clonotype was detected a few times. The gene calls are TRBV6-1 and TRBJ2-7, with D perhaps TRBD2 (6 bases). V was shortened by 7 bases and J by 7 bases, with 20 bases between the two germline ends. This CDR3 comprises 14 residues. Germline assignment: CDR1 MNHNS and CDR2 SASEGT. CDR3 protein: CASIVSSGVAEQYF. The DNA for the CDR3 is TGTGCCAGCATTGTAAGTAGCGGAGTGGCGGAGCAGTACTTC.

This clonotype came up many times. The chain employs TRBV28 and TRBJ1-2; D unresolved. The CDR3 extends over 14 amino acids. Per the germline V gene, CDR1 is MDHEN and CDR2 is SYDVKM. The ends were cut back, 2 bases at V and 2 bases at J, with 9 bases in the middle. CDR3 amino acids: CASSLGLGNYGYTF. The CDR3 nucleotides read TGTGCCAGCAGTTTAGGGTTGGGAAACTATGGCTACACCTTC.

This clonotype has more than one count but fewer than ten. The rearrangement joins TRBV28 to TRBJ2-7; no reliable D call. V lost 4 bases to trimming and J lost 5 bases, with 12 bases between them. The CDR3 extends over 13 amino acids. Germline V gene lookup returns CDR1 MDHEN and CDR2 SYDVKM. The CDR3, as DNA: TGTGCCAGCAGTTCGAGGCCACGGCACGAGCAGTACTTC. Translation: CASSSRPRHEQYF.

The CDR3 reads CSARAPLQATGELFF. In DNA, the CDR3 is TGCAGTGCTAGGGCCCCCTTACAAGCGACCGGGGAGCTGTTTTTT. The chain employs TRBV20-1 and TRBJ2-2; D is undetermined. Germline CDR1 is DFQATT and CDR2 is SNEGSKA (reference sequence). The V gene lost 3 bases and the J gene lost 5 bases, with 16 bases spanning the gap. This CDR3 has 15 amino acids.